These 32 T cell receptor beta chains originate from one sample sequenced in a study of T cell responses to AZD1222 COVID-19 vaccine (dated by TCRdb to the early 2020s). Receptor libraries were prepared by the immunoSEQ multiplex PCR assay. The table was pulled from immuneACCESS by TCRdb, which kept in-frame rearrangements only. Such tables lose some clones; where checked, under half of the loss comes from unresolved V genes, and the rest has no known cause. The sample includes over 150,000 clones, with just over 90% observed a single time. Together, the top ten hold less than 1.6% of the sample. The time point label on this specimen signifies: baseline before first vaccination. Source: peripheral blood, taken on day 0 of AZD1222 vaccination. These receptors all come from an adult in good health.

V and J are TRBV6-6 and TRBJ1-2, with D maybe TRBD1 (6 bases). CDR1 is MNHNY, CDR2 SVGAGI, per germline (reference sequence). With 7 bases removed from V and 4 bases from J, the gap between germline ends came to 13 bases. The CDR3 totals 13 residues. CDR3 sequence reads: CASTPRTAYGYTF. The CDR3 DNA follows: TGTGCCAGCACCCCCCGGACAGCCTATGGCTACACCTTC.

V gene TRBV5-6 combines with J gene TRBJ1-4; the match to TRBD1 covers 8 bases. CDR3 size: 14 residues. Unmatched junction bases numbered 5, after V lost 5 bases and J lost 5 bases. The germline V gene has CDR1 SGHDT and CDR2 YYEEEE. The CDR3 DNA follows: TGTGCCAGCAGTACAGGGGGGATAAATGAAAAACTGTTTTTT. Amino acids: CASSTGGINEKLFF.

The chain combines TRBV5-6 with TRBJ1-2; the D gene is possibly TRBD1 (6 bases). V lost 1 base, J lost 4 bases, and 17 bases lay in between. Germline V gene data show CDR1 as SGHDT and CDR2 as YYEEEE. CDR3 length equals 16 residues. The CDR3 is CASSLLYRVLLYGYTF. CDR3 nucleotides: TGTGCCAGCAGCTTGCTATACAGGGTTCTACTCTATGGCTACACCTTC.

This clone was found a few times. The same CDR3 can be traced to other DNA sequences in this sample. The chain combines TRBV28 with TRBJ1-5; D remains unclear. Per germline, CDR1 MDHEN and CDR2 SYDVKM. V was shortened by 2 bases and J by 2 bases, with 7 bases between the two germline ends. CDR3 size: 14 residues. The CDR3 spells CASSLGGGNQPQHF. The CDR3 nucleotides read TGTGCCAGCAGTTTAGGTGGGGGCAATCAGCCCCAGCATTTT.

The V gene is TRBV7-8, the J gene TRBJ1-2, with D maybe TRBD1 (6 bases). The CDR3 has 13 residues. From germline, CDR1 is SGHVS and CDR2 FQNEAQ. Trimming stripped 2 bases from V and 5 bases from J, with 9 bases between. DNA of the CDR3: TGTGCCAGCAGCTTATCAGGGACATATGGCTACACCTTC. Protein sequence: CASSLSGTYGYTF.

The chain links TRBV19 to TRBJ2-4; tentatively, D is TRBD1 (7 bases). The CDR3 is 13 amino acids. Trimming stripped 9 bases from V and 9 bases from J, with 18 bases between. The germline V gene has CDR1 LNHDA and CDR2 SQIVND (reference sequence). The CDR3 sequence: CAREGAREAIQYF. DNA of the CDR3: TGTGCCAGGGAGGGGGCGAGGGAGGCCATTCAGTACTTC.

The chain is built from TRBV19 and TRBJ2-3, with TRBD2 matching 8 bases. The CDR3 sequence is 15 residues long. J gave up 3 bases and V 3 bases, and 5 bases lay outside the gene matches. Germline V gives CDR1 LNHDA, CDR2 SQIVND (reference sequence). The CDR3 here is CASSIRSGETDTQYF. As DNA, the CDR3 is TGTGCCAGTAGTATCCGTAGCGGGGAAACAGATACGCAGTATTTT. Combining the CDR3 with reference TRBV19 and TRBJ2-3 gives the whole variable domain DGGITQSPKYLFRKEGQNVTLSCEQNLNHDAMYWYRQDPGQGLRLIYYSQIVNDFQKGDIAEGYSVSREKKESFPLTVTSAQKNPTAFYLCASSIRSGETDTQYFGPGTRLTVL.

The CDR3 DNA sequence: TGTGCCAGCAGCCGATCGCCGGTTTCCAAAAACATTCAGTACTTC. It yields the protein CASSRSPVSKNIQYF. The chain joins TRBV11-1 to TRBJ2-4; D gene unclear. Between the trimmed V and J ends, which lost 5 bases and 2 bases, there was a span of 13 bases. The germline V gene encodes CDR1 SGHAT and CDR2 FQDESV (reference sequence). The CDR3 has 15 residues.

This clone was found a few times. The chain links TRBV30 to TRBJ1-1; a weak D match, TRBD1 (5 bases). Trimming took 4 bases from V and 5 from J, leaving 14 bases between them. Per germline, CDR1 GTSNPN and CDR2 SVGIG (reference sequence). There are 13 residues in the CDR3. As DNA, the CDR3 is TGTGCCTGGAATCTGGGGACGAAGACTGAAGCTTTCTTT. It is translated as CAWNLGTKTEAFF.

CDR3 DNA: TGCGCCAGCAGCCGGCGGATAGGAGGGAACACTGAAGCTTTCTTT. This codes for CASSRRIGGNTEAFF. The V gene is TRBV5-1, the J gene TRBJ1-1; no firm D call. Germline CDR1 is SGHRS and CDR2 is YFSETQ. V lost 4 bases, J lost 1 base, and 14 bases lay in between. This CDR3 spans 15 amino acids.

V gene TRBV3-1 (or the pseudogene TRBV3-2) combines with J gene TRBJ2-7; D is perhaps TRBD1 (6 bases). This CDR3 has 16 residues. The germline V gene has CDR1 LGHDT and CDR2 YNNKEL (reference sequence). Trimming took 3 bases from V and 1 from J, leaving 16 bases between them. The CDR3 DNA reads as TGTGCCAGCAGCCATCCCCCCGGGACAAATTCCTACGAGCAGTACTTC. This encodes CASSHPPGTNSYEQYF.

This chain uses TRBV11-2 with TRBJ1-1; no reliable D call. Trimming took off 3 bases at V and 0 bases at J, with 8 bases between the two ends. The germline V gene has CDR1 SGHAT and CDR2 FQNNGV. CDR3 length: 14 amino acids. The CDR3 here is CASSLGSVNTEAFF. The CDR3 DNA is TGTGCCAGCAGCTTGGGGAGCGTGAACACTGAAGCTTTCTTT.

The genes are TRBV11-3 and TRBJ1-1; 7 bases match TRBD1. The V gene end was trimmed by 2 bases and the J gene end by 1 base; junction bases not matched to a gene: 1. From germline, CDR1 is SGHNT and CDR2 YENEEA. The CDR3 contains 14 residues. The CDR3 region is CASSLRQGNTEAFF. For the CDR3, the DNA is TGTGCCAGCAGCTTACGACAGGGGAACACTGAAGCTTTCTTT.

The chain has TRBV13 and TRBJ2-2; no clear D. Trimming stripped 0 bases from V and 1 base from J, with 6 bases between. This CDR3 has 15 residues. Per germline, CDR1 PRHDT and CDR2 FYEKMQ (reference sequence). The CDR3 bases are TGTGCCAGCAGCTTAGGGCAGAGGAACACCGGGGAGCTGTTTTTT. Its translation is CASSLGQRNTGELFF.

The J gene is TRBJ1-2, the V gene TRBV28; the D gene is possibly TRBD1 (5 bases). The CDR3 loop spans 15 amino acids. CDR1 and CDR2 from the germline V gene are MDHEN and SYDVKM. V lost 3 bases and J 0 bases, leaving 11 bases between the germline ends. The CDR3 reads CASSLGGTTNYGYTF. CDR3 DNA: TGTGCCAGCAGTTTGGGGGGGACTACTAACTATGGCTACACCTTC.

This chain connects TRBV5-5 to TRBJ1-1; possibly TRBD1 for D (5 bases). CDR3 length: 14 amino acids. In germline, CDR1 is SGHKS, CDR2 YYEKEE (reference sequence). Trimming pared 0 bases from V and 4 bases from J, leaving 10 bases between. For the CDR3, the DNA is TGTGCCAGCAGCTTGGAATCGGGGGGCACTGAAGCTTTCTTT. As protein: CASSLESGGTEAFF.

This clone was detected only once. This chain joins TRBV6-5 and TRBJ1-1, with D possibly being TRBD1 (5 bases). The CDR3 runs 15 residues. The germline CDR1 and CDR2 sequences are MNHEY and SVGAGI. V was shortened by 7 bases and J by 0 bases, with 15 bases between the two germline ends. The CDR3 spells CASIAQAVVNTEAFF. CDR3 nucleotide sequence: TGTGCCAGCATCGCACAGGCGGTGGTGAACACTGAAGCTTTCTTT.

A single count supports this clone. A much larger clone is a single base away; this may be a read error. Different DNA sequences within this sample yield the same CDR3. V gene TRBV6-4 combines with J gene TRBJ1-6, with 9 positions matching TRBD1. V lost 3 bases, J lost 7 bases, and 1 base stayed unmatched. Germline values: CDR1 MRHNA, CDR2 SNTAGT. The CDR3 sequence is 14 residues long. CDR3 region: CASSEGQGNSPLHF. The CDR3 nucleotides are TGTGCCAGCAGTGAGGGACAGGGAAATTCACCCCTCCACTTT.

The chain links TRBV6-1 to TRBJ1-2; possibly TRBD1 for D (5 bases). Germline assignment: CDR1 MNHNS and CDR2 SASEGT. Trimming cost V 1 base and J 7 bases, with 16 bases left between them. The CDR3 sequence is 15 residues long. The CDR3 protein is CASSEVVTLQGGYTF. Written as DNA, the CDR3 is TGTGCCAGCAGTGAAGTGGTAACTCTTCAGGGTGGCTACACCTTC.

The chain carries TRBV7-2 and TRBJ2-3; D remains unclear. Germline CDR1 reads SGHTA; CDR2 reads FQGNSA. Trimming shortened V by 2 bases and J by 0 bases, and 9 bases separated the two germline ends. The CDR3 has 15 amino acids. The CDR3 spells CASSLSPTSTDTQYF. CDR3 nucleotide sequence: TGTGCCAGCAGCTTAAGTCCCACTAGCACAGATACGCAGTATTTT.

CDR3 DNA sequence: TGTGCCAGTAGTATAGCCCAGGGGTCCTACGAGCAGTACTTC. Protein product: CASSIAQGSYEQYF. The V gene is TRBV19, the J gene TRBJ2-7; D may be TRBD1 (6 bases). The CDR3 is 14 amino acids. V dropped 1 base and J dropped 1 base, with 8 bases sitting between them. Germline CDR1 reads LNHDA; CDR2 reads SQIVND (reference sequence). The full variable domain, with the rest looked up from reference TRBV19 and TRBJ2-7, is DGGITQSPKYLFRKEGQNVTLSCEQNLNHDAMYWYRQDPGQGLRLIYYSQIVNDFQKGDIAEGYSVSREKKESFPLTVTSAQKNPTAFYLCASSIAQGSYEQYFGPGTRLTVT.

The rearrangement joins TRBV7-9 to TRBJ2-3; weak D call: TRBD2 (5 bases). Germline CDR1 reads SEHNR; CDR2 reads FQNEAQ (reference sequence). V was shortened by 1 base and J by 3 bases, with 8 bases between the two germline ends. CDR3 length: 14 residues. CDR3 sequence reads: CASSLVGRTDTQYF. The DNA for the CDR3 is TGTGCCAGCAGCTTAGTGGGGAGAACAGATACGCAGTATTTT. Based on the CDR3 plus reference TRBV7-9 and TRBJ2-3, the full variable domain is DTGVSQNPRHKITKRGQNVTFRCDPISEHNRLYWYRQTLGQGPEFLTYFQNEAQLEKSRLLSDRFSAERPKGSFSTLEIQRTEQGDSAMYLCASSLVGRTDTQYFGPGTRLTVL.

The chain joins TRBV14 to TRBJ1-3; D ambiguous. CDR1 is SGHDN and CDR2 is FVKESK in the germline V gene. This CDR3 is 17 amino acids long. Trimming cost V 2 bases and J 0 bases, with 14 bases left between them. The CDR3 DNA sequence: TGTGCCAGCAGCCAACAAACACAGTCTATCTCTGGAAACACCATATATTTT. This codes for CASSQQTQSISGNTIYF.

This clone appeared once. CDR3 nucleotide sequence: TGTGCCAGCAGTTTGTCGCCAGGGGGTGGTGAAAAACTGTTTTTT. Protein sequence: CASSLSPGGGEKLFF. The chain recombines TRBV28 with TRBJ1-4, with 7 bases aligning to TRBD1. This CDR3 has 15 amino acids. CDR1 MDHEN and CDR2 SYDVKM come from the germline V gene. After removal of 3 bases from V and 7 bases from J, the junction contained 8 bases not matched to a gene.

V and J are TRBV6-5 and TRBJ1-4; 9 bases are a match to TRBD1. Germline CDR1 and CDR2: MNHEY and SVGAGI. The length of the CDR3 is 14 residues. J lost 7 bases, V lost 6 bases, and 6 bases had no gene match. CDR3 in amino acids: CASRSGTGSEKLFF. CDR3 coding DNA: TGTGCCAGCAGGAGTGGGACAGGGAGTGAAAAACTGTTTTTT.

The V gene is TRBV15, the J gene TRBJ2-1; 7 positions match TRBD1. The CDR3 extends over 15 amino acids. The junction had 5 bases not matched to a gene; V was cut back by 1 base and J by 5 bases. Germline V CDR1 and CDR2: LNHNV, YYDKDF (reference sequence). CDR3 bases: TGTGCCACCAGCAGAGGCAGGGGGATGGACAATGAGCAGTTCTTC. Encoded protein: CATSRGRGMDNEQFF.

The chain recombines TRBV7-2 with TRBJ2-5; a weak D match, TRBD2 (6 bases). This CDR3 has 16 amino acids. Germline-derived CDR1 and CDR2 are SGHTA and FQGNSA. Trimming pared 5 bases from V and 7 bases from J, leaving 23 bases between. CDR3 loop: CASSPGWDRLVGTQYF. CDR3 bases: TGTGCCAGCAGCCCCGGGTGGGACCGACTAGTCGGGACCCAGTACTTC.

The rearrangement joins TRBV3-1 (or the pseudogene TRBV3-2) to TRBJ1-2; a possible D gene is TRBD1 (6 bases). CDR3 length: 14 residues. V lost 7 bases and J 4 bases, leaving 16 bases between the germline ends. The germline V gene has CDR1 LGHDT and CDR2 YNNKEL (reference sequence). As DNA, the CDR3 is TGTGCCAGCACTCTGGGGGGGCATGGCTATGGCTACACCTTC. This encodes CASTLGGHGYGYTF.

This chain joins TRBV28 and TRBJ2-7, with TRBD1 identical over 10 bases. V dropped 4 bases and J dropped 2; count of bases not matched to a gene: 2. There are 14 residues in the CDR3. Germline values: CDR1 MDHEN, CDR2 SYDVKM. DNA for the CDR3: TGTGCCAGCAGTTCGGGACAGGGGCCCTACGAGCAGTACTTC. Translating gives CASSSGQGPYEQYF. Filled out from reference TRBV28 and TRBJ2-7, the complete variable domain reads DVKVTQSSRYLVKRTGEKVFLECVQDMDHENMFWYRQDPGLGLRLIYFSYDVKMKEKGDIPEGYSVSREKKERFSLILESASTNQTSMYLCASSSGQGPYEQYFGPGTRLTVT.

The CDR3 loop is CASSAARGRSNYGYTF. DNA for the CDR3: TGTGCCAGCAGCGCAGCCAGGGGGAGGAGTAACTATGGCTACACCTTC. V is TRBV9 and J is TRBJ1-2, with 7 bases identical to TRBD1. V trimming: 3 bases; J trimming: 1 base; junction bases outside the gene matches: 9. Germline V CDR1 and CDR2: SGDLS, YYNGEE. The CDR3 consists of 16 residues.

The chain is built from TRBV10-3 and TRBJ2-1; TRBD1 matches at 9 bases. After removal of 5 bases from V and 9 bases from J, the junction contained 5 bases not matched to a gene. CDR3 length: 13 amino acids. Germline CDR1 is ENHRY and CDR2 is SYGVKD. CDR3 in amino acids: CAISTGTGFEQFF. For the CDR3, the DNA is TGTGCCATCAGTACCGGGACAGGGTTTGAGCAGTTCTTC.

This chain links TRBV12-3 or TRBV12-4 with TRBJ2-5; D not resolved. V was cut by 6 bases and J by 2 bases, with 7 bases left in between. This CDR3 region has 12 residues. The CDR3 DNA sequence: TGTGCCAGCAGCGCCCAGCAAGAGACCCAGTACTTC. Translation gives CASSAQQETQYF.